Listed below are T cell receptor beta chains from one sample, sequenced in a study of blood T cell repertoires in COVID-19. The protocol was immunoSEQ multiplex PCR, while the TCRdb copy is restricted to in-frame clones and leaves out a portion. The sample lists about 160,000 clones, more than 65% seen once, with about 5% in the top ten. Sequencing was done on a sample of PBMCs or T cells enriched from blood (not recorded which). These receptors were taken from a woman aged 40 to 50 with acute COVID-19. Both conserved end residues are part of each CDR3. A D gene is named only where the DNA matches it firmly. Clone size is stated in some rows and not others, as once, few, many or a class when expanded.

V	D	size	J	CDR3	DNA
TRBV19	TRBD1	-	TRBJ2-1	CASSIGWTGEDEQFF	TGTGCCAGTAGTATAGGATGGACAGGGGAAGATGAGCAGTTCTTC
TRBV11-2	TRBD1	-	TRBJ1-2	CASSPLAGWGQGGYYGYTF	TGTGCCAGCAGCCCTCTTGCCGGGTGGGGACAGGGTGGTTATTATGGCTACACCTTC
TRBV4-2	-	-	TRBJ1-2	CASSQDQGGYTF	TGTGCCAGCAGCCAAGACCAGGGTGGCTACACCTTC
TRBV10-1	TRBD1	once	TRBJ2-1	CASSERGQAPYNEQFF	TGCGCCAGCAGTGAGCGGGGACAGGCACCCTACAATGAGCAGTTCTTC
TRBV4-1	TRBD2	few	TRBJ2-3	CASSPGRTSGTDTQYF	TGCGCCAGCAGCCCAGGCAGGACTAGCGGGACAGATACGCAGTATTTT
TRBV19	TRBD1	-	TRBJ1-2	CASSIVARTGDYGYTF	TGTGCCAGTAGTATAGTCGCCCGGACAGGTGACTATGGCTACACCTTC
TRBV5-1	TRBD1	-	TRBJ2-1	CASSPDSGGNYNEQFF	TGCGCCAGCAGCCCCGACTCAGGGGGAAACTACAATGAGCAGTTCTTC
TRBV7-9	TRBD2	-	TRBJ2-3	CASSLAPGLAATDTQYF	TGTGCCAGCAGCTTAGCCCCCGGACTAGCGGCCACAGATACGCAGTATTTT
TRBV9	-	-	TRBJ2-3	CASSPRGAGRGTDTQYF	TGTGCCAGCAGCCCCCGGGGGGCGGGGAGGGGTACAGATACGCAGTATTTT
TRBV3-1/TRBV3-2	TRBD2	-	TRBJ2-7	CASSQGTGGLAGSSYEQYF	TGTGCCAGCAGCCAAGGGACAGGGGGACTAGCGGGGAGCTCCTACGAGCAGTACTTC
TRBV5-1	-	-	TRBJ1-2	CASSLGTPRGLYGYTF	TGCGCCAGCAGCTTAGGCACTCCCAGGGGCCTCTATGGCTACACCTTC
TRBV2	-	-	TRBJ2-1	CASLSYNEQFF	TGTGCCAGTCTTTCCTACAATGAGCAGTTCTTC
TRBV25-1	-	once	TRBJ2-1	CASNPTDSADNEQFF	TGTGCCAGCAACCCTACCGACAGTGCGGACAATGAGCAGTTCTTC
TRBV11-1	TRBD1	-	TRBJ1-1	CASSRRTGVVTEAFF	TGTGCCAGCAGCCGGCGGACAGGGGTAGTCACTGAAGCTTTCTTT
TRBV13	-	-	TRBJ1-2	CASRRPLGADGYTF	TGTGCCAGCAGACGCCCCCTAGGGGCAGATGGCTACACCTTC
TRBV6-2/TRBV6-3	TRBD2	once	TRBJ2-3	CASSGLAELTDTQYF	TGTGCCAGCAGTGGACTAGCGGAGCTCACAGATACGCAGTATTTT
TRBV5-4	-	once	TRBJ2-7	CASSWGSGSGREQYF	TGTGCCAGCAGCTGGGGATCGGGGTCGGGGAGGGAGCAGTACTTC
TRBV6-5	-	-	TRBJ2-3	CASSYRGRSTDTQYF	TGTGCCAGCAGTTACAGGGGAAGGAGCACAGATACGCAGTATTTT
TRBV19	-	-	TRBJ2-3	CASQEGPTDTQYF	TGTGCCAGTCAGGAGGGGCCCACAGATACGCAGTATTTT
TRBV18	TRBD1	-	TRBJ2-3	CASSLSGTGEYTQYF	TGTGCCAGCTCACTGTCCGGGACAGGGGAGTATACGCAGTATTTT
TRBV4-2	TRBD2	-	TRBJ2-2	CASSHQLAGGPRGGELFF	TGTGCCAGCAGCCACCAGCTAGCGGGAGGGCCGAGAGGCGGGGAGCTGTTTTTT
TRBV4-1	TRBD2	-	TRBJ2-4	CASSQTGTSGTDGAKNIQYF	TGCGCCAGCAGCCAAACCGGGACTAGCGGGACCGACGGAGCCAAAAACATTCAGTACTTC
TRBV5-1	TRBD2	-	TRBJ2-3	CASSLVQRELTDTQYF	TGCGCCAGCAGCTTGGTGCAGCGGGAGCTTACAGATACGCAGTATTTT
TRBV19	TRBD1	few	TRBJ1-2	CASSPDRVDYGYTF	TGTGCCAGTTCTCCGGACAGGGTAGACTATGGCTACACCTTC
TRBV3-1/TRBV3-2	-	-	TRBJ2-7	CASSQGGPYEQYF	TGTGCCAGCAGCCAAGGAGGTCCCTACGAGCAGTACTTC
TRBV5-1	-	-	TRBJ2-4	CASSDAQGGRNIQYF	TGCGCCAGCAGCGACGCACAGGGGGGGAGAAACATTCAGTACTTC
TRBV19	TRBD2	-	TRBJ2-3	CASSELAGGPGGTQYF	TGTGCCAGTAGTGAACTAGCGGGAGGGCCTGGGGGTACGCAGTATTTT